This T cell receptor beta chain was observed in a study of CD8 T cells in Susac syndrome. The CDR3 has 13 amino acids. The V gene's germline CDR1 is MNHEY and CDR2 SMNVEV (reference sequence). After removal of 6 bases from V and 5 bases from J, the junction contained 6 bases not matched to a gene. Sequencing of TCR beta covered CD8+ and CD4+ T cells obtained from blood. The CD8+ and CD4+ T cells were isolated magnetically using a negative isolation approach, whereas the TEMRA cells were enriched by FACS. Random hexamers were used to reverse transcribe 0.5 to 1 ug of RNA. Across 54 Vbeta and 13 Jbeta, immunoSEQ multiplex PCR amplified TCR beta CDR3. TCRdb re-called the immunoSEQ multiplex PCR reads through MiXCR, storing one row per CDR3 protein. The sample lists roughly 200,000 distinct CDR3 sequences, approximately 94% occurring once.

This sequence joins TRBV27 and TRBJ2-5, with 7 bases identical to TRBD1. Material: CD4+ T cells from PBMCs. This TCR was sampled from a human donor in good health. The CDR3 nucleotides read TGTGCCAGCAGCAACAGGGGCGGGGAGACCCAGTACTTC. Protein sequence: CASSNRGGETQYF.